These T cell receptor beta chains were read from a single sample in a study of cytomegalovirus exposure and HLA in healthy donors. The protocol was immunoSEQ multiplex PCR, while the TCRdb copy is restricted to in-frame clones and leaves out a portion. The sample holds some 190,000 clones, roughly 80% seen once. Sequencing used PBMCs. The receptors were gathered from a woman aged 18 to 35 in good health and CMV-seronegative. CDR3s include the opening cysteine and the closing phenylalanine or tryptophan. A D gene is named only where the DNA matches it firmly. A clone size is listed for some rows: how often the clone was seen (once, few, many), or a class if it is expanded.

V gene	D gene	J gene	clone size	CDR3 protein	CDR3 DNA
TRBV19	.	TRBJ1-1	.	CASSHGLGEAFF	TGTGCCAGTAGTCACGGACTGGGTGAAGCTTTCTTT
TRBV27	.	TRBJ2-1	.	CASSLPGNYNEQFF	TGTGCCAGCAGTTTGCCGGGGAACTACAATGAGCAGTTCTTC
TRBV5-8	TRBD1	TRBJ1-1	once	CASSHRDRGNTEAFF	TGTGCCAGCAGCCACCGGGACAGGGGGAACACTGAAGCTTTCTTT
TRBV27	.	TRBJ2-2	.	CASSSRQGPSGELFF	TGTGCCAGCAGTTCGCGGCAGGGCCCCTCCGGGGAGCTGTTTTTT
TRBV5-4	TRBD1	TRBJ2-7	once	CASSTWTGGYEQYF	TGTGCCAGCAGCACTTGGACAGGGGGCTACGAGCAGTACTTC
TRBV27	.	TRBJ1-6	.	CASSFTLNSPLHF	TGTGCCAGCAGTTTTACGCTAAATTCACCCCTCCACTTT
TRBV2	TRBD1	TRBJ2-1	.	CASSATGQGSSYNEQFF	TGTGCCAGCAGTGCTACGGGACAGGGGAGCTCCTACAATGAGCAGTTCTTC
TRBV5-4	TRBD1	TRBJ2-1	.	CASSWGGGTGNEQFF	TGTGCCAGCAGCTGGGGTGGCGGGACAGGCAATGAGCAGTTCTTC
TRBV5-6	.	TRBJ2-5	.	CASSSSGTGPQETQYF	TGTGCCAGCAGCTCGTCTGGAACAGGGCCCCAAGAGACCCAGTACTTC
TRBV5-1	.	TRBJ1-1	.	CASSFTVTNTEAFF	TGCGCCAGCAGTTTTACAGTGACGAACACTGAAGCTTTCTTT
TRBV19	.	TRBJ1-2	few	CASSIRGGVDYGYTF	TGTGCCAGTAGTATCCGCGGGGGCGTCGACTATGGCTACACCTTC
TRBV5-1	.	TRBJ1-2	.	CASSLVAGKDGYTF	TGCGCCAGCAGCTTGGTCGCCGGGAAGGATGGCTACACCTTC
TRBV6-4	TRBD1	TRBJ2-7	.	CASTPGLRDRGYEQYF	TGTGCCAGCACTCCCGGGCTCCGGGACAGGGGCTACGAGCAGTACTTC
TRBV6-5	.	TRBJ2-7	.	CASSYSDRTYEQYF	TGTGCCAGCAGTTACTCTGACAGGACCTACGAGCAGTACTTC
TRBV11-3	TRBD1	TRBJ2-7	.	CASSLSPATGDEQYF	TGTGCCAGCAGCTTATCCCCGGCCACAGGGGACGAGCAGTACTTC
TRBV2	.	TRBJ1-5	.	CASSLRGANNQPQHF	TGTGCCAGCAGTCTTCGGGGGGCAAACAATCAGCCCCAGCATTTT
TRBV5-6	TRBD2	TRBJ2-1	.	CASSFTGGSGNEQFF	TGTGCCAGCAGCTTCACGGGAGGTTCGGGCAATGAGCAGTTCTTC
TRBV5-1	TRBD2	TRBJ2-2	.	CASSLDGTSGTNTGELFF	TGCGCCAGCAGCTTGGACGGGACTAGCGGGACGAACACCGGGGAGCTGTTTTTT
TRBV6-1	TRBD1	TRBJ1-2	.	CASSENPDRVYGYTF	TGTGCCAGCAGTGAAAACCCCGACAGGGTCTATGGCTACACCTTC
TRBV6-5	.	TRBJ1-1	.	CASSPGDINTEAFF	TGTGCCAGCAGCCCCGGGGACATAAACACTGAAGCTTTCTTT
TRBV2	.	TRBJ1-5	.	CASSLDSDQPQHF	TGTGCCAGCAGCCTCGACAGCGATCAGCCCCAGCATTTT
TRBV29-1	TRBD2	TRBJ2-7	.	CSVSLAGDSNEQYF	TGCAGCGTCTCCTTAGCGGGAGATTCGAACGAGCAGTACTTC
TRBV27	TRBD2	TRBJ2-1	once	CASSFGLAGSSYNEQFF	TGTGCCAGCAGTTTTGGACTAGCGGGAAGCTCCTACAATGAGCAGTTCTTC
TRBV6-1	.	TRBJ2-3	.	CASSELADTQYF	TGTGCCAGCAGTGAACTAGCAGATACGCAGTATTTT
TRBV2	TRBD1	TRBJ2-7	.	CASSLKTGSYEQYF	TGTGCCAGCAGTTTGAAGACAGGGTCCTACGAGCAGTACTTC
TRBV28	TRBD1	TRBJ1-4	.	CASSLTGARGEKLFF	TGTGCCAGCAGTTTAACAGGGGCGCGAGGTGAAAAACTGTTTTTT
TRBV25-1	TRBD1	TRBJ2-5	few	CASSELRTGGRETQYF	TGTGCCAGCAGTGAATTGAGGACAGGGGGGCGAGAGACCCAGTACTTC
TRBV2	.	TRBJ2-5	once	CASSERRGQGETQYF	TGTGCCAGCAGTGAACGGCGGGGGCAGGGGGAGACCCAGTACTTC
TRBV28	TRBD2	TRBJ2-5	.	CASRLGLAGVQETQYF	TGTGCCAGCCGCTTGGGGCTAGCGGGAGTCCAAGAGACCCAGTACTTC
TRBV5-1	.	TRBJ1-2	.	CASSSNSNYGYTF	TGCGCCAGCAGCAGCAACAGTAACTATGGCTACACCTTC
TRBV15	.	TRBJ2-3	.	CATSVSSLQGDTQYF	TGTGCCACCAGCGTAAGTTCCTTGCAGGGAGATACGCAGTATTTT
TRBV9	TRBD2	TRBJ2-1	few	CASSHPSGASSYNEQFF	TGTGCCAGCAGCCACCCTAGCGGGGCTAGCTCCTACAATGAGCAGTTCTTC
TRBV28	.	TRBJ2-3	.	CASSPGQILRASTDTQYF	TGTGCCAGCAGCCCCGGACAGATCCTGAGGGCTAGCACAGATACGCAGTATTTT
TRBV10-3	TRBD2	TRBJ2-1	.	CATGLADYNEQFF	TGTGCCACCGGACTAGCGGATTACAATGAGCAGTTCTTC
TRBV5-4	TRBD2	TRBJ2-5	.	CASSLRLAGQETQYF	TGTGCCAGCAGCCTGAGACTAGCGGGACAGGAGACCCAGTACTTC